The 29 T cell receptor beta chains in this list originate from one sample, sequenced in a study of Ad26.COV2.S vaccination and SARS-CoV-2 variants. The protocol was immunoSEQ multiplex PCR, while the TCRdb copy is restricted to in-frame clones and leaves out a portion. The sample lists approximately 400,000 clones; around 90% were seen once. Here the sequenced sample was peripheral blood, taken after recovery from COVID-19. These receptors all come from a human donor who had recovered from COVID-19.

CDR3 in DNA: TGTGCCAGCAGATACCGCAGGGGGCGCACCCCGGGAGCTGAAGCTTTCTTT. It encodes CASRYRRGRTPGAEAFF. V and J are TRBV7-6 and TRBJ1-1; the match to TRBD1 covers 8 bases. The germline V gene encodes CDR1 SGHVS and CDR2 FNYEAQ. Trimming cost V 6 bases and J 6 bases; bases outside gene matches: 18. The CDR3 loop spans 17 amino acids.

This chain uses TRBV18 with TRBJ2-2, with D possibly being TRBD2 (7 bases). Germline CDR1 is KGHSH and CDR2 is LQKENI. V was pared by 5 bases and J by 2 bases, with 9 bases between. The CDR3 spans 14 residues. CDR3 in DNA: TGTGCCAGCTCAGGGGGGGCCAACACCGGGGAGCTGTTTTTT. This translates into CASSGGANTGELFF.

The chain has TRBV6-5 and TRBJ2-1; TRBD2 agrees at 11 bases. Germline loops: CDR1 MNHEY, CDR2 SVGAGI. V shed 6 bases and J 7 bases; nucleotides not matched to a gene: 8. The CDR3 is made up of 15 amino acids. The CDR3 DNA follows: TGTGCCAGCAGGCGTACGGGACTAGCGGTTAATGAGCAGTTCTTC. This translates into CASRRTGLAVNEQFF.

The chain carries TRBV5-3 and TRBJ2-7; 7 nucleotides agree with TRBD2. TRBV5-3 is an ORF, with its function uncertain. The CDR3 runs to 15 residues. The V gene end was trimmed by 4 bases and the J gene end by 3 bases; junction bases not matched to a gene: 10. The CDR3 nucleotides read TGTGCCAGAAGCACCGGGAGGCCGCCGATCTACGAGCAGTACTTC. It is translated as CARSTGRPPIYEQYF.

V and J are TRBV19 and TRBJ2-1; TRBD2 aligns across 9 bases. With 3 bases clipped from V and 2 bases from J, the junction kept 2 bases outside the gene matches. This CDR3 is 15 amino acids long. In germline, CDR1 is LNHDA, CDR2 SQIVND (reference sequence). CDR3 DNA: TGTGCCAGTAGTATCGGCGGGGGGGCCTACAATGAGCAGTTCTTC. Its protein is CASSIGGGAYNEQFF.

This clone was observed once. The chain couples TRBV4-3 to TRBJ2-1; D is tentatively TRBD1 or TRBD2 (5 bases each). This CDR3 comprises 15 residues. Germline V gene sequence: CDR1 LGHNA, CDR2 YSLEER. Trimming removed 0 bases at V and 8 bases at J, with 14 bases between. CDR3 nucleotide sequence: TGCGCCAGCAGCCAAGATAATCGGGGCCGGGATGAGCAGTTCTTC. The encoded protein is CASSQDNRGRDEQFF.

V usage is TRBV19 and J usage is TRBJ1-2; 7 nucleotides match TRBD1. The germline V gene encodes CDR1 LNHDA and CDR2 SQIVND (reference sequence). The CDR3 totals 15 residues. The J segment lost 3 bases and the V segment lost 9 bases, leaving 13 bases of the junction unmatched. The DNA for the CDR3 is TGTGCCAGCAGGCTTTCACAGGGGAGGGACTATGGCTACACCTTC. Its translation is CASRLSQGRDYGYTF.

This clone has just one count. The chain recombines TRBV5-1 with TRBJ1-6; D not resolved. V was trimmed by 2 bases and J by 3 bases, leaving 9 bases between them. Germline-derived CDR1 and CDR2 are SGHRS and YFSETQ. The CDR3 loop spans 15 amino acids. The CDR3 here is CASSFNPGYNSPLHF. In DNA, the CDR3 is TGCGCCAGCAGCTTTAATCCAGGCTATAATTCACCCCTCCACTTT. Complete variable domain (other parts from reference TRBV5-1 and TRBJ1-6): KAGVTQTPRYLIKTRGQQVTLSCSPISGHRSVSWYQQTPGQGLQFLFEYFSETQRNKGNFPGRFSGRQFSNSRSEMNVSTLELGDSALYLCASSFNPGYNSPLHFGNGTRLTVT.

This clone has only one observation. The chain is built from TRBV19 and TRBJ1-1, with D possibly being TRBD1 (6 bases). CDR3 length: 16 amino acids. CDR1 LNHDA and CDR2 SQIVND come from the germline V gene (reference sequence). Trimming took off 3 bases at V and 0 bases at J, with 14 bases between the two ends. CDR3 amino acids: CASSMRQGFMNTEAFF. CDR3 bases: TGTGCCAGTAGTATGAGGCAGGGGTTTATGAACACTGAAGCTTTCTTT.

This clone was observed a single time. DNA of the CDR3: TGTGCCAGCAGCCTCGGGACATCGAACACCGGGGAGCTGTTTTTT. The encoded protein is CASSLGTSNTGELFF. This chain connects TRBV7-2 to TRBJ2-2; a weak D match, TRBD1 (6 bases). Trimming stripped 5 bases from V and 0 bases from J, with 10 bases between. The CDR3 is 15 amino acids. Looked up from germline, CDR1 is SGHTA and CDR2 is FQGNSA. The variable domain in full, completed from reference TRBV7-2 and TRBJ2-2, reads GAGVSQSPSNKVTEKGKDVELRCDPISGHTALYWYRQSLGQGLEFLIYFQGNSAPDKSGLPSDRFSAERTGGSVSTLTIQRTQQEDSAVYLCASSLGTSNTGELFFGEGSRLTVL.

The chain uses TRBV11-3 and TRBJ1-3, with a possible D match to TRBD1 (5 bases). Trimming pared 1 base from V and 0 bases from J, leaving 13 bases between. This CDR3 contains 17 residues. In germline, CDR1 is SGHNT, CDR2 YENEEA. The CDR3 reads CASSLGAGANSGNTIYF. CDR3 DNA: TGTGCCAGCAGCTTAGGGGCTGGGGCTAACTCTGGAAACACCATATATTTT.

The chain has TRBV6-5 and TRBJ1-3, with D possibly matching TRBD1 (6 bases). Trimming shortened V by 2 bases and J by 0 bases, and 11 bases separated the two germline ends. The CDR3 loop spans 16 amino acids. Germline CDR1 reads MNHEY; CDR2 reads SVGAGI. This CDR3 is CASSYQGTSSGNTIYF. CDR3 nucleotides: TGTGCCAGCAGTTACCAAGGGACAAGCTCTGGAAACACCATATATTTT.

The V gene is TRBV6-6, the J gene TRBJ1-1; the D is unclear. This CDR3 comprises 17 residues. The germline CDR1 and CDR2 sequences are MNHNY and SVGAGI (reference sequence). Trimming took 5 bases from V and 1 from J, leaving 20 bases between them. This CDR3 is CASSPGTPGWGNTEAFF. The CDR3, as DNA: TGTGCCAGCAGTCCAGGAACACCCGGGTGGGGGAACACTGAAGCTTTCTTT.

The chain carries TRBV2 and TRBJ1-2, with D maybe TRBD1 (5 bases). The CDR3 consists of 12 residues. Looked up from germline, CDR1 is SNHLY and CDR2 is FYNNEI. The V end lost 4 bases, the J end lost 5 bases, and 8 bases lay between the germline ends. The CDR3 sequence is CASSVQAYGYTF. The DNA for the CDR3 is TGTGCCAGCAGTGTACAGGCTTATGGCTACACCTTC.

This rearrangement joins TRBV5-1 to TRBJ1-2; a weak D match, TRBD1 (6 bases). V shed 0 bases and J shed 6 bases, with 15 bases lying between them. CDR3 length: 15 residues. Germline values: CDR1 SGHRS, CDR2 YFSETQ. The CDR3 DNA follows: TGCGCCAGCAGCTTGGGGACACAGGGTTTGAATGGCTACACCTTC. The encoded protein is CASSLGTQGLNGYTF.

The chain joins TRBV5-1 to TRBJ2-2, with unresolved D. The germline V gene encodes CDR1 SGHRS and CDR2 YFSETQ. The CDR3 is made up of 12 amino acids. V was trimmed by 4 bases and J by 4 bases, leaving 5 bases between them. CDR3 amino acids: CASSEGTGELFF. The DNA of the CDR3 is TGCGCCAGCAGCGAAGGCACCGGGGAGCTGTTTTTT.

V is TRBV20-1 and J is TRBJ1-1, with a possible D match to TRBD1 (5 bases). There are 11 residues in the CDR3. Trimming shortened V by 5 bases and J by 6 bases, and 10 bases separated the two germline ends. Germline V gives CDR1 DFQATT, CDR2 SNEGSKA (reference sequence). The CDR3 DNA reads TGCAGTGCTCGACAGTTATCTGAAGCTTTCTTT. Translation gives CSARQLSEAFF.

The chain combines TRBV18 with TRBJ2-3, with TRBD2 matching over 9 bases. Germline assignment: CDR1 KGHSH and CDR2 LQKENI. The length of the CDR3 is 17 residues. V was clipped by 3 bases and J by 4 bases; unmatched bases: 11. The CDR3 protein is CASSPIRSGGSSDTQYF. The DNA for the CDR3 is TGTGCCAGCTCACCGATTAGGAGCGGGGGGTCCTCAGATACGCAGTATTTT.

This sequence joins TRBV5-1 and TRBJ2-7; tentative D call: TRBD2 (5 bases). V was cut by 7 bases and J by 0 bases, with 8 bases left in between. There are 12 residues in the CDR3. Germline V gives CDR1 SGHRS, CDR2 YFSETQ. The CDR3 nucleotides are TGCGCCAGCGGAGGCACCTCCTACGAGCAGTACTTC. It yields the protein CASGGTSYEQYF.

In this sample, this clone turned up once. The chain combines TRBV5-1 with TRBJ2-2; TRBD1 aligns across 10 bases. The germline V gene encodes CDR1 SGHRS and CDR2 YFSETQ. J was trimmed by 3 bases and V by 3 bases; bases with no gene match: 5. The CDR3 is 16 residues long. CDR3 bases: TGCGCCAGCAGCTCCATGGGACAGGGGCACACCGGGGAGCTGTTTTTT. Protein: CASSSMGQGHTGELFF.

The chain couples TRBV4-3 to TRBJ2-7; 9 bases map to TRBD1. This CDR3 is built from 15 residues. Germline assignment: CDR1 LGHNA and CDR2 YSLEER. The trim removed 1 base at V and 2 bases at J, leaving 3 bases unmatched. The CDR3 coding sequence is TGCGCCAGCAGCCAAGGGGGGACAGGGACCTACGAGCAGTACTTC. Its translation is CASSQGGTGTYEQYF.

This clone was detected only once. This rearrangement joins TRBV7-8 to TRBJ2-5, with a tentative D call TRBD2 (6 bases). This CDR3 has 14 residues. V gave up 5 bases and J gave up 3 bases, with 13 bases separating them. Germline V gives CDR1 SGHVS, CDR2 FQNEAQ. CDR3 residues: CASSPAGTKETQYF. The CDR3 bases are TGTGCCAGCAGCCCGGCGGGGACGAAAGAGACCCAGTACTTC.

The rearrangement links TRBV4-2 to TRBJ1-2; D not resolved. In germline, CDR1 is LGHNA, CDR2 YNFKEQ. The CDR3 is 17 amino acids. Deletions cut 0 bases from V and 6 bases from J, with 20 bases between. CDR3 coding DNA: TGTGCCAGCAGCCAAGATTCCCCGGGGAGAAGGGTACATGGCTACACCTTC. Encoded protein: CASSQDSPGRRVHGYTF.

The chain has TRBV10-1 and TRBJ2-5; TRBD2 might be the D (5 bases). The CDR3 is 14 amino acids. The germline V gene has CDR1 WNHNN and CDR2 SYGVQD (reference sequence). V was cut by 5 bases and J by 2 bases, with 12 bases left in between. CDR3 nucleotide sequence: TGCGCCAGCAGTTTGGATCGGAGGCAAGAGACCCAGTACTTC. It is translated as CASSLDRRQETQYF.

This chain joins TRBV5-1 and TRBJ2-1; D unresolved. Germline V gives CDR1 SGHRS, CDR2 YFSETQ. The CDR3 consists of 15 residues. Trimming took 0 bases from V and 4 from J, leaving 11 bases between them. CDR3 loop: CASSLEASKYNEQFF. CDR3 bases: TGCGCCAGCAGCTTGGAGGCATCCAAGTACAATGAGCAGTTCTTC.

This CDR3 reads CASSSPGGANYGYTF. CDR3 nucleotide sequence: TGTGCCAGCAGCAGCCCCGGGGGGGCCAACTATGGCTACACCTTC. This chain uses TRBV27 with TRBJ1-2; maybe TRBD1 (6 bases). CDR1 and CDR2 (germline): MNHEY, SMNVEV (reference sequence). The ends were cut back, 6 bases at V and 2 bases at J, with 16 bases in the middle. The CDR3 contains 15 residues.

The rearrangement uses TRBV27 and TRBJ2-7; possibly TRBD2 for D (6 bases). This CDR3 has 15 amino acids. V lost 6 bases and J lost 4, with 19 bases in between. Germline lookup yields CDR1 MNHEY and CDR2 SMNVEV (reference sequence). The CDR3 reads CASSSGTGKDYEQYF. In DNA form, the CDR3 reads TGTGCCAGCAGCTCAGGGACTGGGAAAGATTACGAGCAGTACTTC.

The chain employs TRBV19 and TRBJ2-2; 8 bases agree with TRBD1. The trim removed 4 bases at V and 8 bases at J, leaving 9 bases unmatched. The length of the CDR3 is 15 residues. Germline V gives CDR1 LNHDA, CDR2 SQIVND (reference sequence). In nucleotides, the CDR3 is TGTGCCAGTAGTACTCCTAGGGACAGGAGAGGGGAGCTGTTTTTT. It encodes CASSTPRDRRGELFF.

The chain couples TRBV2 to TRBJ2-3; 7 bases are shared with TRBD1. This CDR3 region has 14 residues. J lost 4 bases, V lost 2 bases, and 3 bases had no gene match. Germline CDR1 reads SNHLY; CDR2 reads FYNNEI. CDR3 sequence: CASSETGVADTQYF. DNA of the CDR3: TGTGCCAGCAGTGAAACAGGGGTAGCAGATACGCAGTATTTT.